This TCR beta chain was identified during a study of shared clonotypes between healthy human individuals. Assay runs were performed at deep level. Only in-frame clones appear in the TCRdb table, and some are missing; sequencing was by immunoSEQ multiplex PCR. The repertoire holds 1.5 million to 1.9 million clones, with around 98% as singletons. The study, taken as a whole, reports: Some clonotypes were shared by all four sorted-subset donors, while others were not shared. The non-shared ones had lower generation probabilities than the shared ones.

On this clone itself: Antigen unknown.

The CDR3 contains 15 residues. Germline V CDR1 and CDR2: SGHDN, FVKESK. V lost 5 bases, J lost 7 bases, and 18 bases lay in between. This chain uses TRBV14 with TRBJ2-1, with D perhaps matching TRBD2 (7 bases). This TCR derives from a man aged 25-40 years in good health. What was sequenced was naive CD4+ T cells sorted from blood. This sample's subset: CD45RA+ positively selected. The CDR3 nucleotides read TGTGCCAGCAGCAAGCCCCGGGGGGCCGGGAATGAGCAGTTCTTC. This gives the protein CASSKPRGAGNEQFF.